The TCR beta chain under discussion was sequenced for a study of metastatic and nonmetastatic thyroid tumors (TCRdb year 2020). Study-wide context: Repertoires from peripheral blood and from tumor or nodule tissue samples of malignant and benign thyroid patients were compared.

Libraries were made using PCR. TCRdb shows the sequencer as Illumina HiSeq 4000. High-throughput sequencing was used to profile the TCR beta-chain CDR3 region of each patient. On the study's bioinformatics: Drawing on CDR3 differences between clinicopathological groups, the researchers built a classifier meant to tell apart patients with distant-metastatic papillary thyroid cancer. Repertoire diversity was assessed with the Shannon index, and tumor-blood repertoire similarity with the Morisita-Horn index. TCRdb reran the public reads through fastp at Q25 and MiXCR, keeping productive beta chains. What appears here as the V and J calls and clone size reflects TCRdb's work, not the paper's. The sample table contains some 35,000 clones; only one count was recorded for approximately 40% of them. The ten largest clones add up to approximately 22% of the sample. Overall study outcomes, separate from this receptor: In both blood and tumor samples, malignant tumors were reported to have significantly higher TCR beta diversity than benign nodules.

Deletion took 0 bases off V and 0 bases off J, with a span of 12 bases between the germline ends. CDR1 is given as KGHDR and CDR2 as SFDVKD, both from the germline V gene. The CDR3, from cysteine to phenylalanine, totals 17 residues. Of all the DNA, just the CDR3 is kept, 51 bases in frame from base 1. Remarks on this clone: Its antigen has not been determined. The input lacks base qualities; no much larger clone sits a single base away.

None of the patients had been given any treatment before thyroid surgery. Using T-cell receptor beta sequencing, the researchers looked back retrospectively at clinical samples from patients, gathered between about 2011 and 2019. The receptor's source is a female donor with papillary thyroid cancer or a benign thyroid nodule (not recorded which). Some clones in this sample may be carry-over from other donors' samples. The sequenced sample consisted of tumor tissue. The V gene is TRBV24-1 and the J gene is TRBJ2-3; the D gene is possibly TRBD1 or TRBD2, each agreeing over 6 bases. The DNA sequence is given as TGTGCCACCAGTGATTTGCAGAGGGGGGTTAGCACAGATACGCAGTATTTT. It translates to CATSDLQRGVSTDTQYF.